This TCR beta chain was captured by sequencing in a study of CD8 T cells in ankylosing spondylitis. Comments on this clonotype: Antigen specificity is unknown.

Whole-study results and caveats: Clones linked to disease were reported to show significant enrichment in matched ankylosing spondylitis synovial fluid. Past studies reported some motif variants in reactive arthritis synovial fluid and blood. Ankylosing spondylitis blood appeared to be characterized by a TCR beta motif of roughly eight highly homologous variants.

CDR1 and CDR2 from the germline V gene are DFQATT and SNEGSKA (reference sequence). The CDR3 totals 15 residues. Trimming pared 3 bases from V and 0 bases from J, leaving 13 bases between. One entry per CDR3 protein results from TCRdb running MiXCR on the 5' RACE reads. The table has approximately 550,000 distinct CDR3 sequences, about 12% seen once; the top ten hold nearly 7%. This sequence was found in a male donor with ankylosing spondylitis. This chain links TRBV20-1 with TRBJ2-3, with D uncertain. Sample: blood, either unsorted or a sorted T cell fraction (not recorded which). For the CDR3, the DNA is TGCAGTGCTAGTGGCTTGCAAACTAGCACAGATACGCAGTATTTT. Protein product: CSASGLQTSTDTQYF.